The rows below give T cell receptor beta chains drawn from one sample of a study of cytomegalovirus exposure and HLA in healthy donors. TCRdb's table, derived via immunoSEQ multiplex PCR, lists solely in-frame clones and lacks some. This sample has more than 85,000 clones, with roughly 95% found just once. The sample was PBMCs. These TCRs come from a woman between 18 and 29 years old in good health and CMV-seronegative. Both conserved end residues are part of each CDR3. A D gene is named only where the DNA matches it firmly. The size entry is marked missing in some rows and otherwise reads once, few, many or a size class.

clone size	D gene	V gene	J gene	CDR3 protein	CDR3 DNA
.	TRBD2	TRBV10-3	TRBJ2-3	CAMGAGALHTDTQYF	TGTGCCATGGGAGCGGGGGCCCTTCACACAGATACGCAGTATTTT
.	.	TRBV2	TRBJ1-2	CASSEVGPYGYTF	TGTGCCAGCAGTGAAGTGGGGCCCTATGGCTACACCTTC
.	.	TRBV7-8	TRBJ2-3	CASSRGTDTQYF	TGTGCCAGCAGCCGGGGGACAGATACGCAGTATTTT
.	TRBD1	TRBV7-2	TRBJ1-2	CASSLYTTGGGLGGYTF	TGTGCCAGCAGCTTATACACGACAGGGGGTGGTTTGGGTGGCTACACCTTC
.	TRBD2	TRBV27	TRBJ2-1	CASSLLRLAGEYSYNEQFF	TGTGCCAGCAGTTTATTACGGCTAGCGGGGGAGTACTCCTACAATGAGCAGTTCTTC
.	TRBD1	TRBV4-1	TRBJ1-5	CASSQGTGVNQPQHF	TGCGCCAGCAGCCAAGGGACAGGAGTCAATCAGCCCCAGCATTTT
.	.	TRBV9	TRBJ2-1	CASSEGSRGSYNEQFF	TGTGCCAGCAGCGAGGGTTCGCGGGGCTCCTACAATGAGCAGTTCTTC
.	.	TRBV10-3	TRBJ2-7	CAIADSLSYEQYF	TGTGCCATCGCGGACAGTCTCTCCTACGAGCAGTACTTC
.	.	TRBV5-1	TRBJ2-3	CASSLRLTNTDTQYF	TGCGCCAGCAGCTTGAGACTAACCAACACAGATACGCAGTATTTT
.	TRBD2	TRBV7-2	TRBJ2-1	CASNFRGTSGSNEQFF	TGTGCCAGCAACTTCCGGGGGACTAGCGGGAGCAATGAGCAGTTCTTC
.	.	TRBV6-1	TRBJ1-4	CASSEGGTNEKLFF	TGTGCCAGCAGTGAAGGAGGAACTAATGAAAAACTGTTTTTT
.	TRBD1	TRBV9	TRBJ1-4	CASSVGTGGSEKLFF	TGTGCCAGCAGCGTAGGGACAGGGGGATCCGAAAAACTGTTTTTT
.	.	TRBV14	TRBJ2-7	CASSHSSTFSGISYEQYF	TGTGCCAGCAGCCATTCTTCAACCTTTAGCGGTATCTCCTACGAGCAGTACTTC
.	TRBD2	TRBV7-2	TRBJ2-1	CASSPRGRSGGPRNEQFF	TGTGCCAGCAGCCCCAGGGGCCGTAGCGGGGGGCCAAGGAATGAGCAGTTCTTC
.	TRBD2	TRBV5-4	TRBJ2-7	CASSLLAGGPYEQYF	TGTGCCAGCAGCTTGCTAGCGGGAGGGCCCTACGAGCAGTACTTC
.	TRBD2	TRBV5-1	TRBJ2-1	CASSLEGLAAGDEQFF	TGCGCCAGCAGCTTAGAGGGACTAGCGGCCGGGGATGAGCAGTTCTTC
.	.	TRBV2	TRBJ1-1	CASSVFAGNTEAFF	TGTGCCAGCAGTGTTTTCGCAGGAAACACTGAAGCTTTCTTT
.	.	TRBV28	TRBJ2-3	CASSAPSTDTQYF	TGTGCCAGCAGTGCCCCTAGTACAGATACGCAGTATTTT
.	TRBD1	TRBV7-9	TRBJ2-7	CASSIGQGSHEQYF	TGTGCCAGCAGCATTGGACAGGGGAGCCACGAGCAGTACTTC
.	TRBD1	TRBV30	TRBJ1-2	CASFRGNYGYTF	TGTGCCTCCTTCAGGGGGAACTATGGCTACACCTTC
once	TRBD1	TRBV9	TRBJ2-5	CASSVTGISQETQYF	TGTGCCAGCAGCGTGACAGGGATTTCACAAGAGACCCAGTACTTC
once	.	TRBV4-1	TRBJ1-2	CASSPWGVDGYTF	TGCGCCAGCAGCCCCTGGGGGGTAGATGGCTACACCTTC
.	.	TRBV6-5	TRBJ2-1	CATTTIGSEQFF	TGTGCCACTACAACAATCGGGAGTGAGCAGTTCTTC
.	TRBD2	TRBV15	TRBJ2-1	CATSSWGEGLAHTPLF	TGTGCCACCAGCTCGTGGGGGGAGGGACTAGCACATACCCCGCTCTTC